One sample yielded the 30 T cell receptor beta chains listed below, sequenced in a study of Graves' ophthalmopathy and Graves' hyperthyroidism. From RNA, the CDR3 regions of TCR beta chains were amplified and sequenced. A first-round RT-PCR used HTBI primers, followed by a second-round multiplex PCR. In TCRdb, the multiplex PCR reads were re-called with MiXCR into one record per CDR3 protein. Of about 390,000 distinct CDR3 sequences listed, 15% are singletons. Sequencing used peripheral blood. The receptors here all came from a woman under 30 with stable Graves' hyperthyroidism.

This clonotype was seen at least ten times. This sequence joins TRBV7-4 and TRBJ1-1, with no clear D. This CDR3 has 17 residues. V was trimmed by 1 base and J by 3 bases, leaving 18 bases between them. Germline V gene sequence: CDR1 SGHVT, CDR2 SQSDAQ. As DNA, the CDR3 is TGTGCCAGCAGCTTAGAGGCAGACACACGAGGTGACACTGAAGCTTTCTTT. It codes for CASSLEADTRGDTEAFF.

This clonotype was detected only once. A much bigger clone sits one base away, suggesting this may be a read error. The chain joins TRBV7-8 to TRBJ1-1; 7 bases are shared with TRBD1. The CDR3 extends over 15 amino acids. Germline CDR1 reads SGHVS; CDR2 reads FQNEAQ. The CDR3 region has the DNA TGTGCCAGCAGCCGGGACAGTCTTTTGAACACTGAAGCTCTCTTT. Amino acid sequence: CASSRDSLLNTEALF.

In its sample, this clonotype was seen a few times. The rearrangement uses TRBV5-1 and TRBJ1-1, with a weak D call TRBD1 (5 bases). V shed 1 base and J shed 4 bases, with 17 bases lying between them. The V gene's germline CDR1 is SGHRS and CDR2 YFSETQ. The CDR3 length is 16 residues. CDR3 in DNA: TGCGCCAGCAGCTTGTGGGGGGGGAATGAAATCACTGAAGCTTTCTTT. It is translated as CASSLWGGNEITEAFF.

This clonotype was counted ten times or more. The chain couples TRBV2 to TRBJ1-1, with 10 bases fitting TRBD1. The CDR3 has 14 residues. Trimming removed 6 bases from V and 3 bases from J; junction bases left unmatched: 4. Germline V lookup: CDR1 SNHLY, CDR2 FYNNEI. For the CDR3, the DNA is TGTGCCAGCAGCGGCGGGACAGGGGACACTGAAGCTTTCTTT. Residues: CASSGGTGDTEAFF.

At least ten counts were recorded for this clonotype. CDR3 nucleotide sequence: TGTGCCAGCAGCGTAGACAGACAAGAGACCCAGTACTTC. It specifies CASSVDRQETQYF. This rearrangement joins TRBV9 to TRBJ2-5; D is unresolved. CDR1 and CDR2 (germline): SGDLS, YYNGEE. The V gene lost 0 bases and the J gene lost 2 bases, with 5 bases spanning the gap. The CDR3 is 13 residues long.

This clonotype was observed many times. The chain has TRBV24-1 and TRBJ1-2; weak D call: TRBD1 (5 bases). Trimming removed 4 bases from V and 0 bases from J, with 11 bases in between. The V gene's germline CDR1 is KGHDR and CDR2 SFDVKD. The CDR3 has 15 residues. This CDR3 reads CATSDAGTANYGYTF. The CDR3 nucleotides are TGTGCCACCAGTGACGCTGGGACGGCTAACTATGGCTACACCTTC.

This clonotype was detected many times. The chain employs TRBV6-2 or TRBV6-3 and TRBJ1-1, with unresolved D. The CDR3 is made up of 13 amino acids. Trimming took off 6 bases at V and 3 bases at J, with 11 bases between the two ends. CDR1 is MNHEY and CDR2 is SVGEGT in the germline V gene. CDR3 loop: CASSTVEDTEAFF. CDR3 in DNA: TGTGCCAGCAGCACGGTTGAGGACACTGAAGCTTTCTTT.

This clonotype has a handful of counts. The chain is built from TRBV4-1 and TRBJ1-1; D unresolved. This CDR3 is built from 16 residues. V was clipped by 0 bases and J by 6 bases, with 17 bases between them. CDR1 and CDR2 (germline): MGHRA, YSYEKL. CDR3 sequence (DNA): TGCGCCAGCAGCCAAGACCCAAATCGGGTGGTGCCTGAAGCTTTCTTT. Residues: CASSQDPNRVVPEAFF.

This clonotype came up many times. J is TRBJ1-1 and V is TRBV6-5; D is unclear. The V gene lost 2 bases and the J gene lost 0 bases, with 7 bases spanning the gap. The germline gives CDR1 MNHEY, CDR2 SVGAGI. CDR3 length equals 14 residues. The CDR3 reads CASSYGALNTEAFF. Written as DNA, the CDR3 is TGTGCCAGCAGTTACGGTGCTTTGAACACTGAAGCTTTCTTT.

J is TRBJ1-5 and V is TRBV5-1; D not certain. V was clipped by 1 base and J by 2 bases, with 13 bases between them. CDR3 length: 16 amino acids. The germline V gene has CDR1 SGHRS and CDR2 YFSETQ. CDR3 sequence reads: CASSLPAGEGNQPQHF. CDR3 sequence (DNA): TGCGCCAGCAGCTTGCCCGCCGGGGAGGGCAATCAGCCCCAGCATTTT. Using reference TRBV5-1 and TRBJ1-5 for the parts outside the CDR3, the full variable domain is KAGVTQTPRYLIKTRGQQVTLSCSPISGHRSVSWYQQTPGQGLQFLFEYFSETQRNKGNFPGRFSGRQFSNSRSEMNVSTLELGDSALYLCASSLPAGEGNQPQHFGDGTRLSIL.

The genes are TRBV18 and TRBJ1-1; 9 bases map to TRBD1. J gave up 5 bases and V 2 bases, and 6 bases lay outside the gene matches. Germline loops: CDR1 KGHSH, CDR2 LQKENI. The CDR3 spans 15 residues. CDR3 bases: TGTGCCAGCTCACCAACCGGGACAGGGAAGACTGAAGCTTTCTTT. This codes for CASSPTGTGKTEAFF.

There are many counts of this clonotype. The rearrangement joins TRBV7-6 to TRBJ2-5; tentatively, D is TRBD1 or TRBD2 (6 bases each). The V gene's germline CDR1 is SGHVS and CDR2 FNYEAQ. The CDR3 totals 16 residues. Trimming removed 0 bases from V and 1 base from J, with 12 bases in between. This chain's CDR3 is CASSLAPRGAQETQYF. The CDR3 DNA reads as TGTGCCAGCAGCTTAGCTCCTAGGGGGGCCCAAGAGACCCAGTACTTC.

This clonotype was seen at least ten times. This rearrangement joins TRBV12-3 or TRBV12-4 to TRBJ1-5, with 12 positions matching TRBD1. The CDR3 sequence is 17 residues long. V shed 6 bases and J 4 bases; nucleotides not matched to a gene: 10. The CDR3 coding sequence is TGTGCCAGCAGCCGTGGGACAGGGGGCTTTCCTAATCAGCCCCAGCATTTT. This gives the protein CASSRGTGGFPNQPQHF.

Note on this clonotype: A read error may be the cause here, since a much bigger clone is one base away. The CDR3 DNA is TGCGCCAGCGGCCAAGGGGCCTCGACTTTGGGCGAGCAGTACTTC. It encodes CASGQGASTLGEQYF. The chain uses TRBV4-1 and TRBJ2-7, with D possibly TRBD1 on 5 matching bases. Germline CDR1 MGHRA, CDR2 YSYEKL. The CDR3 covers 15 residues.

In this sample, this clonotype turned up once. The gene calls are TRBV12-3 or TRBV12-4 and TRBJ1-5; D unresolved. Trimming took off 0 bases at V and 2 bases at J, with 8 bases between the two ends. This CDR3 spans 15 amino acids. The CDR3 here is CASSLAGLGNQPQHF. In DNA form, the CDR3 reads TGTGCCAGCAGTTTAGCAGGGCTTGGCAATCAGCCCCAGCATTTT.

This chain connects TRBV2 to TRBJ2-5; the match to TRBD1 covers 9 bases. The V gene's germline CDR1 is SNHLY and CDR2 FYNNEI. There are 16 residues in the CDR3. The V and J ends lost 3 bases and 2 bases, in that order; junction bases with no gene match: 7. The CDR3 region has the DNA TGTGCCAGCAGTGAGGACAGGGGCCCAACTCAAGAGACCCAGTACTTC. Amino acids: CASSEDRGPTQETQYF.

This clonotype occurred many times. This chain uses TRBV12-3 or TRBV12-4 with TRBJ1-1, with 8 bases identical to TRBD1. The CDR3 is 14 residues long. V gave up 5 bases and J gave up 5 bases; unmatched junction bases: 7. The CDR3 DNA sequence: TGTGCCAGCAGTCTTACAGGGGGAGTTACTGAAGCTTTCTTT. As protein: CASSLTGGVTEAFF.

Ten or more counts support this clonotype. The chain recombines TRBV12-5 with TRBJ2-7; TRBD1 matches 9 bases. CDR3 length: 14 amino acids. The germline V gene encodes CDR1 LGHNT and CDR2 FRNRAP. V trimming: 4 bases; J trimming: 4 bases; junction bases outside the gene matches: 5. For the CDR3, the DNA is TGTGCTAGTGGTTCAGGACAGGGGTTTTACGAGCAGTACTTC. The encoded protein is CASGSGQGFYEQYF.

This clonotype showed up many times. The V call is TRBV11-3, the J call TRBJ1-3; D not certain. The CDR3 consists of 15 residues. The germline gives CDR1 SGHNT, CDR2 YENEEA. Between the trimmed V and J ends, which lost 5 bases and 0 bases, there was a span of 11 bases. The DNA for the CDR3 is TGTGCCAGCAGCCTCGGGCGGCTCTCTGGAAACACCATATATTTT. Amino acid sequence: CASSLGRLSGNTIYF.

The chain employs TRBV7-9 and TRBJ2-7; D gene unclear. From germline, CDR1 is SEHNR and CDR2 FQNEAQ (reference sequence). Trimming took off 1 base at V and 6 bases at J, with 7 bases between the two ends. The CDR3 is 12 amino acids. The CDR3 sequence is CASSLVGSEQYF. The DNA of the CDR3 is TGTGCCAGCAGCTTAGTTGGATCCGAGCAGTACTTC.

This clonotype was counted a few times. The chain couples TRBV19 to TRBJ2-5, with D maybe TRBD1 (5 bases). The CDR3 is made up of 13 amino acids. CDR1 and CDR2 from the germline V gene are LNHDA and SQIVND (reference sequence). The V end lost 4 bases, the J end lost 5 bases, and 11 bases lay between the germline ends. CDR3 bases: TGTGCCAGTAGTAAGGACAACACGGAGACCCAGTACTTC. This gives the protein CASSKDNTETQYF.

This clonotype occurred many times. The chain combines TRBV20-1 with TRBJ2-5, with 10 bases aligning to TRBD1. V trimming: 5 bases; J trimming: 6 bases; junction bases outside the gene matches: 3. The germline V gene has CDR1 DFQATT and CDR2 SNEGSKA (reference sequence). There are 12 residues in the CDR3. The CDR3 nucleotides are TGCAGTGCTGTGGACAGGGGGAAGACCCAGTACTTC. Translating gives CSAVDRGKTQYF.

The table lists this clonotype with many counts. V and J are TRBV6-2 or TRBV6-3 and TRBJ1-2; 10 bases are shared with TRBD1. Germline V gene data show CDR1 as MNHEY and CDR2 as SVGEGT. This CDR3 is 16 amino acids long. Trimming cost V 5 bases and J 8 bases; bases outside gene matches: 14. The CDR3 loop is CASSLRDRGRRNGYTF. The CDR3 bases are TGTGCCAGCAGTCTCCGCGACAGGGGGCGAAGGAACGGCTACACCTTC.

Many counts were recorded for this clonotype. The V gene is TRBV27, the J gene TRBJ1-5; D call uncertain. Germline loops: CDR1 MNHEY, CDR2 SMNVEV (reference sequence). CDR3 length: 12 amino acids. Trimming pared 6 bases from V and 7 bases from J, leaving 10 bases between. The CDR3 DNA reads as TGTGCCAGCAGCCCCCCTGGGCAGCCCCAGCATTTT. This sequence encodes CASSPPGQPQHF.

The CDR3 sequence: CASSLARGKGEAQYF. The CDR3 DNA reads TGTGCCAGCAGCTTAGCACGGGGGAAAGGGGAGGCCCAGTACTTC. The chain links TRBV7-2 to TRBJ2-5; a weak D match, TRBD2 (6 bases). Germline CDR1 reads SGHTA; CDR2 reads FQGNSA. Trimming cost V 0 bases and J 9 bases, with 17 bases left between them. The CDR3 runs 15 residues.

This clonotype has ten or more counts. V and J are TRBV6-1 and TRBJ1-3; D gene unclear. CDR3 length: 15 residues. Looked up from germline, CDR1 is MNHNS and CDR2 is SASEGT. The ends were cut back, 7 bases at V and 3 bases at J, with 16 bases in the middle. CDR3 amino acids: CASKSEPQNGNTIYF. In DNA form, the CDR3 reads TGTGCCAGCAAGTCCGAGCCTCAGAATGGAAACACCATATATTTT.

This clonotype was seen a handful of times. This rearrangement joins TRBV12-3 or TRBV12-4 to TRBJ1-1; 7 bases are a match to TRBD1. CDR3 length: 15 amino acids. V lost 4 bases, J lost 6 bases, and 11 bases stayed unmatched. The CDR3 DNA reads as TGTGCCAGCAGTTCAAGCCCGGGACAGCCCGCTGAAGCTTTCTTT. Translating it yields CASSSSPGQPAEAFF.

In its sample, this clonotype was seen many times. The rearrangement joins TRBV19 to TRBJ1-2, with unresolved D. Looked up from germline, CDR1 is LNHDA and CDR2 is SQIVND (reference sequence). The V gene lost 6 bases and the J gene lost 2 bases, with 10 bases spanning the gap. The length of the CDR3 is 13 residues. Written as DNA, the CDR3 is TGTGCCAGTAGGAGGACGGTAAACTATGGCTACACCTTC. It is translated as CASRRTVNYGYTF.

Many counts were recorded for this clonotype. The V gene is TRBV3-1, the J gene TRBJ1-5; D is uncertain. Between the trimmed V and J ends, which lost 3 bases and 4 bases, there was a span of 10 bases. The CDR3 has 14 amino acids. CDR1 is LGHDT, CDR2 YNNKEL, per germline (reference sequence). CDR3 nucleotides: TGTGCCAGCAGCCAGAGACAAACTAATCAGCCCCAGCATTTT. As protein: CASSQRQTNQPQHF.

This clonotype has just a few counts. This CDR3 is missing its conserved last phenylalanine or tryptophan, likely due to a read error. This rearrangement joins TRBV4-1 to TRBJ1-1; 10 positions agree with TRBD1. CDR3 length equals 14 residues. Germline V CDR1 and CDR2: MGHRA, YSYEKL. The CDR3 DNA is TGTGCCAGCAGCCCAGTGGGACAGGGGACTGAAGCTTTCTTG. Amino acid sequence: CASSPVGQGTEAFL.